Below, 21 T cell receptor beta chains from the same sample are listed, as sequenced in a study of T-cell memory formation after mild COVID-19 (dated by TCRdb to the early 2020s). The library was generated by 5' RACE. For sequencing, an Illumina NovaSeq 6000 was employed. Clones were called with MiXCR by TCRdb after fastp trimmed the public reads at Q25, and only in-frame beta chains were retained. CDR3 protein duplicates are merged, each entry listing the most common genes and DNA. In this sample the table shows hundreds of thousands of distinct CDR3 sequences, 15% to 20% of which occur a single time. The biggest ten clones account for more than 20% of the sample. Input material: PBMCs or a T cell subset sorted from them (not recorded which). These receptors came from a man in his late teens or twenties who had mild COVID-19 (a few samples of this study predate the infection). The sample titles of this study are shuffled in the database, so cell type and time point are left out; the donor was told from shared clones.

This clonotype appeared many times. CDR3 protein: CASSRIPSGGNYIQYF. The CDR3 DNA sequence: TGTGCCAGCAGCCGAATCCCGTCAGGGGGGAATTACATTCAGTACTTC. The chain is built from TRBV2 and TRBJ2-4; maybe TRBD1 (7 bases). V lost 6 bases and J lost 8, with 23 bases in between. The CDR3 covers 16 residues. CDR1 and CDR2 from the germline V gene are SNHLY and FYNNEI.

This clonotype has more than one count but fewer than ten. The chain joins TRBV15 to TRBJ2-7; D assignment may be TRBD1 or TRBD2 (7 bases each). V gave up 8 bases and J gave up 1 base, with 12 bases separating them. Germline V gene lookup returns CDR1 LNHNV and CDR2 YYDKDF (reference sequence). The CDR3 extends over 13 amino acids. The CDR3, as DNA: TGTGCCACCGCCCAGGGGGGGTCCTACGAGCAGTACGTC. It yields the protein CATAQGGSYEQYV.

This clonotype was seen many times. The rearrangement links TRBV7-2 to TRBJ1-2, with D tentatively TRBD1 (6 bases). This CDR3 region has 13 residues. V was shortened by 2 bases and J by 8 bases, with 12 bases between the two germline ends. Germline V lookup: CDR1 SGHTA, CDR2 FQGNSA. CDR3 sequence: CASSLLRGQGYTF. CDR3 in DNA: TGTGCCAGCAGCTTATTGCGGGGGCAAGGCTACACCTTC. Variable domain in full (rest from reference TRBV7-2 and TRBJ1-2): GAGVSQSPSNKVTEKGKDVELRCDPISGHTALYWYRQSLGQGLEFLIYFQGNSAPDKSGLPSDRFSAERTGGSVSTLTIQRTQQEDSAVYLCASSLLRGQGYTFGSGTRLTVV.

This chain uses TRBV29-1 with TRBJ2-3; 14 bases line up with TRBD2. V dropped 5 bases and J dropped 11; count of bases not matched to a gene: 3. The CDR3 runs 12 residues. Germline lookup yields CDR1 SQVTM and CDR2 ANQGSEA. In nucleotides, the CDR3 is TGCAGCGTTTCTGGACTAGCGGGGGGGCAGTATTTT. Its translation: CSVSGLAGGQYF.

V and J are TRBV20-1 and TRBJ2-3, with 8 positions matching TRBD2. V trimming: 5 bases; J trimming: 8 bases; junction bases outside the gene matches: 6. The CDR3 is made up of 12 amino acids. Germline V lookup: CDR1 DFQATT, CDR2 SNEGSKA (reference sequence). The CDR3 loop reads CSARSGGGTQYF. The CDR3 DNA is TGCAGTGCTCGAAGCGGGGGCGGTACGCAGTATTTT.

The chain employs TRBV27 and TRBJ2-3; 7 positions match TRBD1. Per the germline V gene, CDR1 is MNHEY and CDR2 is SMNVEV (reference sequence). This CDR3 has 15 residues. V shed 5 bases, J shed 4 bases, and the junction held 9 bases outside the gene matches. The chain's CDR3 is CASSATGFAPDTQYF. The CDR3 DNA sequence: TGTGCCAGCAGTGCGACAGGGTTCGCGCCAGATACGCAGTATTTT.

The V call is TRBV25-1, the J call TRBJ1-1; D not resolved. Germline CDR1 and CDR2: MGHDK and SYGVNS. Trimming left V 4 bases short and J 8 bases short, with 20 bases between. The CDR3 sequence is 15 residues long. CDR3 in amino acids: CASSASDGRSLEAFF. DNA of the CDR3: TGTGCCAGCAGTGCTTCGGACGGCCGCTCGTTGGAAGCTTTCTTT. The full variable domain, rest sourced from reference TRBV25-1 and TRBJ1-1, is EADIYQTPRYLVIGTGKKITLECSQTMGHDKMYWYQQDPGMELHLIHYSYGVNSTEKGDLSSESTVSRIRTEHFPLTLESARPSHTSQYLCASSASDGRSLEAFFGQGTRLTVV.

This clonotype was recorded once. The gene calls are TRBV9 and TRBJ2-5; no clear D. Germline CDR1 and CDR2: SGDLS and YYNGEE. The ends were cut back, 5 bases at V and 5 bases at J, with 16 bases in the middle. There are 14 residues in the CDR3. CDR3 region: CASSLGGVTETQYF. The CDR3 DNA follows: TGTGCCAGCAGTCTAGGTGGGGTTACGGAGACCCAGTACTTC.

V is TRBV6-2 or TRBV6-3 and J is TRBJ1-1; D remains unclear. This CDR3 region has 13 residues. Between the trimmed V and J ends, which lost 3 bases and 8 bases, there was a span of 13 bases. Germline V gene lookup returns CDR1 MNHEY and CDR2 SVGEGT. DNA of the CDR3: TGTGCCAGCAGTTATATTGGCGTCAGGGAAGCTTTCTTT. Translation gives CASSYIGVREAFF.

This rearrangement joins TRBV19 to TRBJ2-3; D unresolved. V dropped 6 bases and J dropped 6 bases, with 19 bases sitting between them. This CDR3 is built from 15 residues. CDR1 is LNHDA, CDR2 SQIVND, per germline (reference sequence). The chain's CDR3 is CASSTSGRLLDTQYF. The CDR3 DNA follows: TGTGCCAGTAGCACCTCGGGCCGCCTTCTCGATACGCAGTATTTT.

This clonotype was seen ten or more times. The chain uses TRBV12-3 or TRBV12-4 and TRBJ2-7; 7 nucleotides line up with TRBD1. Trimming removed 1 base from V and 3 bases from J; junction bases left unmatched: 6. This CDR3 has 15 residues. CDR3 nucleotide sequence: TGTGCCAGCAGTTTAGACACGGGACAGAACTACGAGCAGTACTTC. Residues: CASSLDTGQNYEQYF.

The sample holds a few counts of this clonotype. The genes are TRBV5-1 and TRBJ2-5; 7 bases agree with TRBD1. V lost 9 bases, J lost 2 bases, and 10 bases stayed unmatched. CDR1 is SGHRS and CDR2 is YFSETQ in the germline V gene. The CDR3 length is 14 residues. The CDR3 region is CATRPGQPQETQYF. The CDR3 region has the DNA TGCGCCACCCGACCGGGACAGCCACAAGAGACCCAGTACTTC. The complete variable domain, with remaining parts taken from reference TRBV5-1 and TRBJ2-5, reads KAGVTQTPRYLIKTRGQQVTLSCSPISGHRSVSWYQQTPGQGLQFLFEYFSETQRNKGNFPGRFSGRQFSNSRSEMNVSTLELGDSALYLCATRPGQPQETQYFGPGTRLLVL.

The gene calls are TRBV29-1 and TRBJ1-1; D remains ambiguous. Germline loops: CDR1 SQVTM, CDR2 ANQGSEA. This CDR3 region has 13 residues. V was pared by 1 base and J by 1 base, with 7 bases between. CDR3 loop: CSVEVSENTEAFF. CDR3 DNA sequence: TGCAGCGTTGAAGTCTCAGAGAACACTGAAGCTTTCTTT. Looking up the rest from reference TRBV29-1 and TRBJ1-1 gives the full variable domain: SAVISQKPSRDICQRGTSLTIQCQVDSQVTMMFWYRQQPGQSLTLIATANQGSEATYESGFVIDKFPISRPNLTFSTLTVSNMSPEDSSIYLCSVEVSENTEAFFGQGTRLTVV.

The rearrangement uses TRBV12-3 or TRBV12-4 and TRBJ2-7; D is ambiguous. V lost 7 bases to trimming and J lost 5 bases, with 15 bases between them. The CDR3 covers 13 residues. The chain's CDR3 is CASTGTHPDEQYF. CDR3 DNA sequence: TGTGCCAGCACAGGAACCCATCCAGACGAGCAGTACTTC.

This clonotype has a count of ten or more. The gene calls are TRBV7-3 and TRBJ2-5; a weak D match, TRBD2 (6 bases). This CDR3 region has 13 residues. Germline V gives CDR1 SGHTA, CDR2 FQGTGA. Trimming left V 3 bases short and J 2 bases short, with 7 bases between. DNA of the CDR3: TGTGCCAGCAGCTTGGACTATCAAGAGACCCAGTACTTC. As protein: CASSLDYQETQYF. Using reference TRBV7-3 and TRBJ2-5 for the parts outside the CDR3, the full variable domain is GAGVSQTPSNKVTEKGKYVELRCDPISGHTALYWYRQSLGQGPEFLIYFQGTGAADDSGLPNDRFFAVRPEGSVSTLKIQRTERGDSAVYLCASSLDYQETQYFGPGTRLLVL.

This clonotype came up a few times. The gene calls are TRBV27 and TRBJ1-2, with 9 bases that match TRBD1. The trim removed 3 bases at V and 7 bases at J, leaving 9 bases unmatched. Germline assignment: CDR1 MNHEY and CDR2 SMNVEV (reference sequence). CDR3 size: 15 residues. As DNA, the CDR3 is TGTGCCAGCAGTTTCACAAGGACAGGGGAGTTTGGCTACACCTTC. As protein: CASSFTRTGEFGYTF.

The gene calls are TRBV4-1 and TRBJ2-3; 10 bases fit TRBD2. V trimming: 2 bases; J trimming: 1 base; junction bases outside the gene matches: 3. Germline V gene lookup returns CDR1 MGHRA and CDR2 YSYEKL. This CDR3 spans 16 amino acids. The CDR3 DNA reads TGCGCCAGCAGCCAATTAGCGGGGGGCGGCACAGATACGCAGTATTTT. Protein sequence: CASSQLAGGGTDTQYF.

The chain is built from TRBV2 and TRBJ2-7, with D tentatively TRBD2 (5 bases). Trimming pared 10 bases from V and 5 bases from J, leaving 18 bases between. CDR1 SNHLY and CDR2 FYNNEI come from the germline V gene. This CDR3 is built from 13 residues. CDR3 sequence: CATRQIEGNEQYF. The CDR3 DNA reads as TGTGCCACCCGGCAGATCGAGGGAAACGAGCAGTACTTC. Full variable domain (rest looked up from reference TRBV2 and TRBJ2-7): EPEVTQTPSHQVTQMGQEVILRCVPISNHLYFYWYRQILGQKVEFLVSFYNNEISEKSEIFDDQFSVERPDGSNFTLKIRSTKLEDSAMYFCATRQIEGNEQYFGPGTRLTVT.

CDR3 DNA: TGCAGCGTTGTCGTTTTTGACAGGGCCTACGAGCAGTACTTC. It specifies CSVVVFDRAYEQYF. The chain carries TRBV29-1 and TRBJ2-7; 7 bases fit TRBD1. After removal of 4 bases from V and 2 bases from J, the junction contained 8 bases not matched to a gene. This CDR3 has 14 amino acids. Per the germline V gene, CDR1 is SQVTM and CDR2 is ANQGSEA.

This clonotype has a count of ten or more. The rearrangement links TRBV12-3 or TRBV12-4 to TRBJ1-1; no reliable D call. This CDR3 is built from 19 residues. Trimming took off 6 bases at V and 1 base at J, with 27 bases between the two ends. CDR3 protein: CASSEGGSLPGLWNTEAFF. CDR3 sequence (DNA): TGTGCCAGCAGCGAGGGAGGGTCGCTACCGGGGTTATGGAACACTGAAGCTTTCTTT.

The chain uses TRBV18 and TRBJ2-7; a weak D match, TRBD2 (5 bases). The CDR3 spans 12 residues. Germline assignment: CDR1 KGHSH and CDR2 LQKENI. V was pared by 3 bases and J by 6 bases, with 9 bases between. The chain's CDR3 is CASSPLGSEQYF. CDR3 in DNA: TGTGCCAGCTCACCTCTAGGGAGCGAGCAGTACTTC.